This T cell receptor (beta chain) was profiled in a study of regulatory T cells in long-lasting Graves disease (dated by TCRdb to the early 2020s). Study-wide context: Antithyroid drugs had been taken for less than 3 months by newly diagnosed Graves' disease patients. Persistent Graves' disease patients were compared with newly diagnosed Graves' disease patients by peripheral blood TCR sequencing and RNA sequencing. The study took place in China and was registered as a clinical trial. TCR sequencing covered 13 persistent and 20 newly diagnosed Graves' disease patients, approximately 33 samples in total. The investigation overall reported the following: More public clonotypes were shared among persistent patients (about 2,800) than among newly diagnosed patients (under 1,000). Lower TCR Shannon entropy and fewer highly expanded clones were observed in persistent Graves' disease patients than in newly diagnosed patients, which suggested clonal expansion. The authors acknowledged the small sample size as a limitation that may reduce accuracy. TRBV28, TRBJ1-2 and TRBJ2-5 were preferentially used in persistent disease, while TRBV20-1 and TRBJ2-1 were favored in newly diagnosed disease. Because the primary lesion, thyroid tissue, could not be accessed, the study looked at peripheral blood alone. Sequencing and analysis were limited to the TCR beta chain.

Libraries came from multiplex PCR. These reads were obtained on an Illumina HiSeq 4000. TCR beta libraries were built with iRepertoire HTBI primers and Arm-PCR amplification of CDR3 regions. PCR products were gel purified before sequencing. As for the authors' bioinformatics: Gene usage analysis of CDR3 amino acid clonotypes relied on the 60 or so TRBV and around 14 TRBJ segments identified across samples. COPE and FqMerger were used to merge filtered high-quality paired reads into contigs. BLAST was used to align contigs to IMGT TRBV, TRBD and TRBJ reference genes, with CDR3 defined following IMGT. Clonotypes above 0.1% frequency were classified as highly expanded clones. Shannon entropy served as the measure of repertoire diversity, while the Gini coefficient captured V-J evenness. Public clonotypes were defined as clonotypes shared by more than one individual. TCRdb redid the processing of the public reads, applying fastp at Q25 and MiXCR, and retained in-frame beta chains. Here each entry gathers all rows of one CDR3 protein and keeps the most common genes and DNA. TCRdb's processing, not the authors' own work, is the source of the V and J calls. The table for this sample lists roughly 500,000 distinct CDR3 sequences; 13% of them were counted only once. Roughly a tenth of the sample is taken by the ten largest.

This specimen's time point label, per the study, means: newly diagnosed GD, antithyroid drugs for less than 3 months. For both TCR sequencing and RNA sequencing, RNA was extracted from PBMCs using TRIzol. Graves' disease was diagnosed according to American Thyroid Association guidelines. Recruitment of patients was carried out at an endocrinology department in Xi'an, China. From each patient, 7.5 to 9.5 milliliters of peripheral blood was collected into an EDTA anticoagulant tube. Ficoll Paque Plus density gradient separation was used to isolate PBMCs, and no additional T cell sorting was done. An Agilent 2100 Bioanalyzer and agarose gel were used to check RNA quality, and a NanoDrop 2000 was used to measure RNA concentration. From a lookup of the germline V gene (reference sequence), CDR1 and CDR2 are DFQATT and SNEGSKA. At the junction V is shortened by 3 bases and J by 5 bases, with 8 bases in between. The CDR3 runs 12 amino acids, cysteine and phenylalanine included. The retained sequence is limited to the CDR3, 36 bases, with the frame set at the first base.

This clonotype has only a few counts. Its antigen is currently not known. The input lacks base qualities; no much larger clone sits a single base away. This sample also belongs to another study, concerning T cells in Graves' hyperthyroidism and ophthalmopathy. The second study's authors report: A patient counted as having stable Graves' hyperthyroidism if no progression to ophthalmopathy occurred over 18 months of follow-up. The hyperthyroidism patients were between 18 and 65 years old and newly diagnosed, with a disease duration of less than 2 months. The study excluded patients with uncontrolled infections, other autoimmune diseases, pregnancy or lactation. Clinical symptoms, serum thyroxine and TRAb, thyroid ultrasound, and orbital computed tomography formed the basis for the diagnoses. A first-round RT-PCR of the TCR CDR3 used the HTBI primer set with the Qiagen OneStep RT-PCR kit. Most expanded thyroid clonotypes (frequency above 0.001) were also detected in blood, a finding suggesting that blood repertoires may reflect thyroid immune responses. A 13 V-J signature model separated ophthalmopathy from stable hyperthyroidism, with around 91% sensitivity and about 81% specificity in cross-validation and 80%/75% in testing. In validation, the model predicted progression to ophthalmopathy with 60% to 71% sensitivity and 72% to 75% specificity, a median of around 6.6 months before onset. A discovery cohort of about a hundred patients, fewer than 50 with Graves' ophthalmopathy and approximately 60 with stable Graves' hyperthyroidism, was used to find distinguishing TCR V-J signatures. An independent validation cohort of around 19 hyperthyroidism patients and about 15 patients who later progressed to ophthalmopathy tested prospective prediction of ophthalmopathy. The 90 to 100 discovery patients were randomly divided into training and test sets at a 7:3 ratio. In addition, the study compared T-cell repertoires in thyroid tissue and in blood from about 6 Graves' hyperthyroidism patients. Following sampling, methimazole starting at 30 mg daily was given to hyperthyroidism patients, and high-dose intravenous methylprednisolone was given to ophthalmopathy patients. The libraries were constructed in a second round of multiplex PCR and then size-selected and purified. The libraries were sequenced on an Illumina HiSeq2000 using paired-end 100 bp reads. Raw data were processed with SOAPnuke, discarding reads with adapters, uncalled bases, mean Phred below 15, or no exact constant-primer or identifier match. High-quality paired reads were merged using COPE v1.2.5, and each unique nucleotide sequence was defined as a clonotype. MiTCR v1.1 was used to align the clonotypes against IMGT TRBV, TRBD and TRBJ reference segments. The analysis was restricted to V-J combinations with a frequency above 0.0001, which together covered just over 98% of the repertoires. A TCS score was defined as the ratio of F50 (clonal expansion) to E x V (chaos), with BLOSUM62-based TCRdist applied between CDR3 peptides within each V-J. Welch's t-statistics and random forest reduced fewer than 550 V-J features to about 13, which were used in a naive Bayes classifier (R e1071). Sample size was not statistically predetermined, and blinding of investigators to group allocation was not performed. According to the paper, TCR Vbeta CDR3 sequencing was carried out on 120 to 150 peripheral blood samples, which came from around 43 ophthalmopathy, under 80 hyperthyroidism and approximately 17 progressor patients.

The sample in question was peripheral blood mononuclear cells (PBMCs), obtained at new diagnosis, from a patient treated with antithyroid drugs. This sequence was found in a man aged 30 to 39 with Graves disease. Donor details come from another sample of the same person, matched by shared clones. This sequence uses TRBV20-1 and TRBJ1-5; the D gene assignment is ambiguous. The sequenced DNA: TGCAGTGCTAGGAAAGGAGATCAGCCCCAGCATTTT. It specifies CSARKGDQPQHF.